These T cell receptor beta chains were read from a single sample in a study of PD-1 blockade in classical Hodgkin lymphoma. Here immunoSEQ multiplex PCR was the method, and the copy in TCRdb shows in-frame clones only, minus some. Of about 22,000 clones listed, about 70% are singletons. The input for sequencing was CD4+ T cells from blood, taken before the fourth cycle of nivolumab. Every receptor here comes from a human donor with classical Hodgkin lymphoma. The CDR3 runs from the conserved cysteine through the conserved F or W. The D gene is left open where the match is weak. Clone size appears in some rows only: once, few, many, or a class for an expanded clone.

CDR3 length: 13
D gene: .
clone size: once
V gene: TRBV7-2
J gene: TRBJ2-2
CDR3 DNA: TGTGCCAGCAGCCGGGACATCACCGGGGAGCTGTTTTTT
CDR3 protein: CASSRDITGELFF

CDR3 length: 13
D gene: .
clone size: .
V gene: TRBV6-5
J gene: TRBJ2-2
CDR3 DNA: TGTGCCAGCAGTTGGCAGAACACCGGGGAGCTGTTTTTT
CDR3 protein: CASSWQNTGELFF

CDR3 length: 18
D gene: TRBD2
clone size: .
V gene: TRBV28
J gene: TRBJ2-7
CDR3 DNA: TGTGCCAGCAGTTCCCCTACTTCAACTAGCGGGGGACGCGGCGAGCAGTACTTC
CDR3 protein: CASSSPTSTSGGRGEQYF

CDR3 length: 13
D gene: .
clone size: .
V gene: TRBV6-6
J gene: TRBJ1-1
CDR3 DNA: TGTGCCAGCAGTTACTCAGGACTTATTGAAGCTTTCTTT
CDR3 protein: CASSYSGLIEAFF

CDR3 length: 15
D gene: .
clone size: once
V gene: TRBV4-1
J gene: TRBJ2-5
CDR3 DNA: TGCGCCAGCAGCCAAGGCTCTAGCTTGCAAGAGACCCAGTACTTC
CDR3 protein: CASSQGSSLQETQYF

CDR3 length: 15
D gene: TRBD1
clone size: .
V gene: TRBV6-5
J gene: TRBJ2-1
CDR3 DNA: TGTGCCAGCAATTACGGACAGGGAGTCTACAATGAGCAGTTCTTC
CDR3 protein: CASNYGQGVYNEQFF

CDR3 length: 15
D gene: .
clone size: .
V gene: TRBV2
J gene: TRBJ1-2
CDR3 DNA: TGTGCCAGCAGTGAAGCGCTGGGACAAACCTATGGCTACACCTTC
CDR3 protein: CASSEALGQTYGYTF

CDR3 length: 16
D gene: TRBD1
clone size: .
V gene: TRBV7-2
J gene: TRBJ1-6
CDR3 DNA: TGTGCCAGCAGCTTAAACCCCGGGACAGACACTTCACCCCTCCACTTT
CDR3 protein: CASSLNPGTDTSPLHF

CDR3 length: 15
D gene: .
clone size: .
V gene: TRBV7-2
J gene: TRBJ1-2
CDR3 DNA: TGTGCCAGCAGCTTATATGGCAGATCCAACTATGGCTACACCTTC
CDR3 protein: CASSLYGRSNYGYTF

CDR3 length: 14
D gene: .
clone size: once
V gene: TRBV5-1
J gene: TRBJ2-3
CDR3 DNA: TGCGCCAGCAGCGCAGCTAGCGGCACAGATACGCAGTATTTT
CDR3 protein: CASSAASGTDTQYF

CDR3 length: 12
D gene: .
clone size: few
V gene: TRBV6-1
J gene: TRBJ2-3
CDR3 DNA: TGTGCCAGCAGGACTGTGGGGAATACGCAGTATTTT
CDR3 protein: CASRTVGNTQYF

CDR3 length: 16
D gene: .
clone size: .
V gene: TRBV4-2
J gene: TRBJ2-3
CDR3 DNA: TGTGCCAGCAGCCAAGATCCCGCCGGCAGCCCAGATACGCAGTATTTT
CDR3 protein: CASSQDPAGSPDTQYF

CDR3 length: 13
D gene: TRBD1
clone size: few
V gene: TRBV2
J gene: TRBJ2-7
CDR3 DNA: TGTGCCAGCTGGGACAGGGTTGACTACGAGCAGTACTTC
CDR3 protein: CASWDRVDYEQYF

CDR3 length: 15
D gene: .
clone size: once
V gene: TRBV4-2
J gene: TRBJ1-6
CDR3 DNA: TGTGCCAGCAGCTCGTTCATCCCCCGCGATTCACCCCTCCACTTT
CDR3 protein: CASSSFIPRDSPLHF

CDR3 length: 16
D gene: TRBD1
clone size: .
V gene: TRBV6-6
J gene: TRBJ2-2
CDR3 DNA: TGTGCCAGCAGTTATCCCAGACAGGGGTGGACCGGGGAGCTGTTTTTT
CDR3 protein: CASSYPRQGWTGELFF

CDR3 length: 15
D gene: .
clone size: .
V gene: TRBV18
J gene: TRBJ1-4
CDR3 DNA: TGTGCCAGCTCACCGACTGGGACAACTAATGAAAAACTGTTTTTT
CDR3 protein: CASSPTGTTNEKLFF

CDR3 length: 17
D gene: TRBD2
clone size: .
V gene: TRBV2
J gene: TRBJ2-3
CDR3 DNA: TGTGCCAGCCACCTCCCCCGGGGTAGCGGGAGCACAGATACGCAGTATTTT
CDR3 protein: CASHLPRGSGSTDTQYF

CDR3 length: 21
D gene: TRBD1
clone size: .
V gene: TRBV14
J gene: TRBJ2-6
CDR3 DNA: TGTGCCAGCAGCCAGATCATACCCCGGACAGGGAGAGGCTCTGGGGCCAACGTCCTGACTTTC
CDR3 protein: CASSQIIPRTGRGSGANVLTF

CDR3 length: 15
D gene: TRBD2
clone size: .
V gene: TRBV29-1
J gene: TRBJ2-3
CDR3 DNA: TGCAGCGTTGATGAACTAGCGGGGGCGATAGATACGCAGTATTTT
CDR3 protein: CSVDELAGAIDTQYF

CDR3 length: 14
D gene: .
clone size: .
V gene: TRBV7-9
J gene: TRBJ1-6
CDR3 DNA: TGTGCCAGCAGCGCGGACAGTCTGGGTTCACCCCTCCACTTT
CDR3 protein: CASSADSLGSPLHF

CDR3 length: 17
D gene: .
clone size: .
V gene: TRBV4-3
J gene: TRBJ1-4
CDR3 DNA: TGCGCCAGCAGCCAAGAAGGTTGGGGCAGAACTAATGAAAAACTGTTTTTT
CDR3 protein: CASSQEGWGRTNEKLFF

CDR3 length: 14
D gene: TRBD1
clone size: .
V gene: TRBV5-1
J gene: TRBJ2-7
CDR3 DNA: TGCGCCAGCAGCCCCCGACAGGGCTCCTACGAGCAGTACTTC
CDR3 protein: CASSPRQGSYEQYF

CDR3 length: 14
D gene: TRBD2
clone size: .
V gene: TRBV5-5
J gene: TRBJ2-7
CDR3 DNA: TGTGCCAGCTGGGGAGGGAGCCCCTTGCGGGAGCAGTACTTC
CDR3 protein: CASWGGSPLREQYF

CDR3 length: 14
D gene: .
clone size: once
V gene: TRBV7-9
J gene: TRBJ2-3
CDR3 DNA: TGTGCCAGCAGCTTAATGACAGGCACAGATACGCAGTATTTT
CDR3 protein: CASSLMTGTDTQYF

CDR3 length: 13
D gene: .
clone size: .
V gene: TRBV2
J gene: TRBJ1-6
CDR3 DNA: TGTGCCAGCACCGGAGGGTTGGATTCACCCCTCCACTTT
CDR3 protein: CASTGGLDSPLHF

CDR3 length: 12
D gene: .
clone size: .
V gene: TRBV2
J gene: TRBJ1-5
CDR3 DNA: TGTGCCAGCAGTGAATCGAGCGTGCCCCAGCATTTT
CDR3 protein: CASSESSVPQHF

CDR3 length: 14
D gene: .
clone size: .
V gene: TRBV5-6
J gene: TRBJ1-2
CDR3 DNA: TGTGCCAGCGGCTTGGTTACGGGGTTCGGTGGCTACACCTTC
CDR3 protein: CASGLVTGFGGYTF

CDR3 length: 14
D gene: .
clone size: few
V gene: TRBV19
J gene: TRBJ2-7
CDR3 DNA: TGTGCCAGTAGTATCGACACGAGCTCCTACGAGCAGTACTTC
CDR3 protein: CASSIDTSSYEQYF

CDR3 length: 17
D gene: .
clone size: .
V gene: TRBV4-1
J gene: TRBJ1-5
CDR3 DNA: TGCGCCAGCAGCCAAGTAGACATGGGGATAAGCAATCAGCCCCAGCATTTT
CDR3 protein: CASSQVDMGISNQPQHF